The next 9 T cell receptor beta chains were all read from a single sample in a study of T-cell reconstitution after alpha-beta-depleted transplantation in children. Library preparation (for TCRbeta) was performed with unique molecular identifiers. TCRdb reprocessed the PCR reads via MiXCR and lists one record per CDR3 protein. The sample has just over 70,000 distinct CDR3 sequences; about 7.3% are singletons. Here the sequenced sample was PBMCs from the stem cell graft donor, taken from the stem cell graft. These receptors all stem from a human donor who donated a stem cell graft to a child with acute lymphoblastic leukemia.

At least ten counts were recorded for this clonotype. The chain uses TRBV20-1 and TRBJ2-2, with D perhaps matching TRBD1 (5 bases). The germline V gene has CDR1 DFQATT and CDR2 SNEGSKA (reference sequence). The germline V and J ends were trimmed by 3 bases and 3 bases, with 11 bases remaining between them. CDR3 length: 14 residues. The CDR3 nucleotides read TGCAGTGCTAGGGGAACAGGTTACACCGGGGAGCTGTTTTTT. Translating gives CSARGTGYTGELFF.

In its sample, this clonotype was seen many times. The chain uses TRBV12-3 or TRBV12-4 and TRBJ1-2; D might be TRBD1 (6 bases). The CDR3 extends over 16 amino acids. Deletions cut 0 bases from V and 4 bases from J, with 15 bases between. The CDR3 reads CASSLAPGARSYGYTF. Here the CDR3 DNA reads TGTGCCAGCAGTTTAGCTCCAGGGGCGCGGAGCTATGGCTACACCTTC.

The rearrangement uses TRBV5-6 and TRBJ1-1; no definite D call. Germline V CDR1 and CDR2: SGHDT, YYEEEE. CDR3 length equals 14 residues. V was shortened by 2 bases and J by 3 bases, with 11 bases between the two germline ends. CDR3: CASSFWARDTEAFF. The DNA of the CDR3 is TGTGCCAGCAGCTTTTGGGCGAGGGACACTGAAGCTTTCTTT. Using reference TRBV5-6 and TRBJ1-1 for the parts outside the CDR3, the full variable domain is DAGVTQSPTHLIKTRGQQVTLRCSPKSGHDTVSWYQQALGQGPQFIFQYYEEEERQRGNFPDRFSGHQFPNYSSELNVNALLLGDSALYLCASSFWARDTEAFFGQGTRLTVV.

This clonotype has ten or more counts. CDR3 nucleotide sequence: TGTGCCATCCAGGGAGAACCTAATAATTCACCCCTCCACTTT. Its protein product is CAIQGEPNNSPLHF. The V gene is TRBV10-3, the J gene TRBJ1-6; weak D call: TRBD1 (5 bases). The germline V gene encodes CDR1 ENHRY and CDR2 SYGVKD. Deletions cut 8 bases from V and 5 bases from J, with 13 bases between. This CDR3 has 14 residues.

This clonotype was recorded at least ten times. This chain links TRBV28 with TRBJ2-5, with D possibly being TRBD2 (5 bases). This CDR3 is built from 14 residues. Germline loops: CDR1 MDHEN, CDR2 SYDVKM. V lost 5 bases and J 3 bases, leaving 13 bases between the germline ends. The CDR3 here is CASSDSGKKETQYF. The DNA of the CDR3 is TGTGCCAGCAGTGACTCCGGGAAAAAAGAGACCCAGTACTTC.

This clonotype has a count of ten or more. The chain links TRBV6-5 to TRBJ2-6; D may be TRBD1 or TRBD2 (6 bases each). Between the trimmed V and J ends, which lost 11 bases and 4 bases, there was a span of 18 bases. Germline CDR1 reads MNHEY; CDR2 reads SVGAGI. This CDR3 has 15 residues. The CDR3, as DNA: TGTGCCTCGCAAAGGGGGACTTCGGGGGCCAACGTCCTGACTTTC. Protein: CASQRGTSGANVLTF.

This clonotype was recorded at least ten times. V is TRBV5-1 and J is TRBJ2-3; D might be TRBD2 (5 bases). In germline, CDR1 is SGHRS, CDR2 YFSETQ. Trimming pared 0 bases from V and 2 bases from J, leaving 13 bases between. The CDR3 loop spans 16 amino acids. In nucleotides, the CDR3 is TGCGCCAGCAGCTTGGCCATCGGGGAATACACAGATACGCAGTATTTT. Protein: CASSLAIGEYTDTQYF.

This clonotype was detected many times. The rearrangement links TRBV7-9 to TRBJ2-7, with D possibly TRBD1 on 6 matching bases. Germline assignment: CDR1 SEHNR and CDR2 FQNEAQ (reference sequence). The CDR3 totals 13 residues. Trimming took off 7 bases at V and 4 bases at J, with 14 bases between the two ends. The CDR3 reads CASTNDGTYEQYF. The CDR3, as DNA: TGTGCCAGCACAAACGACGGGACATACGAGCAGTACTTC.

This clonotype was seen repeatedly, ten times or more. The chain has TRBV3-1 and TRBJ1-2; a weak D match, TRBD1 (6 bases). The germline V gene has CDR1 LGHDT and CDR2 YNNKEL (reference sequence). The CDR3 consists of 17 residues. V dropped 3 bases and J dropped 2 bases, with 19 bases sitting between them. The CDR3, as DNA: TGTGCCAGCAGCCATCCCCTGTGGGGGGCCCACAACTATGGCTACACCTTC. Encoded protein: CASSHPLWGAHNYGYTF.